The 25 T cell receptor beta chains below all came from one sample that was sequenced in a study of T-cell reconstitution after alpha-beta-depleted transplantation in children. Library preparation (for TCRbeta) was performed with unique molecular identifiers. TCRdb reanalysed the PCR reads using MiXCR and keeps one entry per CDR3 protein. This table has under 300,000 distinct CDR3 sequences, around 8.9% appearing once. The input for sequencing was PBMCs from the stem cell graft donor, taken from the stem cell graft. The receptors were sampled from a human donor who donated a stem cell graft to a child with SCID.

This clonotype was counted at least ten times. V gene TRBV5-1 combines with J gene TRBJ2-1; possible D gene TRBD2, 6 bases. Germline CDR1 and CDR2: SGHRS and YFSETQ. Trimming took off 4 bases at V and 0 bases at J, with 17 bases between the two ends. The CDR3 runs to 17 residues. The CDR3: CASSPGDALSSYNEQFF. In DNA, the CDR3 is TGCGCCAGCAGCCCGGGGGACGCCCTTAGCTCCTACAATGAGCAGTTCTTC.

This clonotype has ten or more counts. The chain employs TRBV30 and TRBJ2-2; D is undetermined. The germline V and J ends were trimmed by 1 base and 5 bases, with 11 bases remaining between them. CDR1 and CDR2 (germline): GTSNPN, SVGIG (reference sequence). The length of the CDR3 is 14 residues. The CDR3 loop is CAWSDSLETGELFF. CDR3 DNA: TGTGCCTGGAGTGACAGCTTAGAGACCGGGGAGCTGTTTTTT.

This clonotype was recorded many times. CDR3 bases: TGTGCCAGCAGCTTAAGTCGGCAGGTCCAAGAGACCCAGTACTTC. It yields the protein CASSLSRQVQETQYF. The chain links TRBV7-8 to TRBJ2-5; no reliable D call. The CDR3 runs to 15 residues. V gave up 2 bases and J gave up 1 base, with 11 bases separating them. In germline, CDR1 is SGHVS, CDR2 FQNEAQ.

Of note for this clonotype: This is likely a read error, given that the CDR3 carries no conserved phenylalanine or tryptophan at its end. This chain uses TRBV5-6 with TRBJ1-3; D uncertain. V was pared by 2 bases and J by 2 bases, with 8 bases between. Germline CDR1 and CDR2: SGHDT and YYEEEE. The CDR3 has 14 amino acids. CDR3 nucleotides: TGTGCCAGCAGCTTTGGGATGACTGGAAACACCATATATTAT. Translation gives CASSFGMTGNTIYY.

Comments on this clonotype: The junction shows a germline mismatch at one end, possibly a read error. The chain couples TRBV12-3 or TRBV12-4 to TRBJ1-1, with TRBD1 matching 12 bases. This CDR3 contains 20 residues. The CDR3: CATNRPGQGASFQVITKAFF. The DNA for the CDR3 is TGTGCCACCAACAGACCGGGACAGGGGGCTTCATTTCAGGTGATCACTAAAGCTTTTTTT.

The sample holds many counts of this clonotype. V gene TRBV5-6 combines with J gene TRBJ2-1; D not certain. Looked up from germline, CDR1 is SGHDT and CDR2 is YYEEEE. Trimming left V 0 bases short and J 0 bases short, with 13 bases between. The CDR3 loop spans 17 amino acids. For the CDR3, the DNA is TGTGCCAGCAGCTTGGCCTTACAGAGCTTCTCCTACAATGAGCAGTTCTTC. Translating gives CASSLALQSFSYNEQFF.

This clonotype was seen at least ten times. The chain couples TRBV6-5 to TRBJ2-3, with D unresolved. The CDR3 is made up of 15 amino acids. In germline, CDR1 is MNHEY, CDR2 SVGAGI. With 0 bases removed from V and 0 bases from J, the gap between germline ends came to 7 bases. CDR3 in amino acids: CASSYSSRSTDTQYF. Here the CDR3 DNA reads TGTGCCAGCAGTTACTCGAGTCGGAGCACAGATACGCAGTATTTT.

In its sample, this clonotype was seen a few times. The chain is built from TRBV7-8 and TRBJ2-1, with a weak D call TRBD2 (6 bases). Trimming removed 2 bases at V and 3 bases at J, with 14 bases between. Germline V gene sequence: CDR1 SGHVS, CDR2 FQNEAQ. The CDR3 is 16 amino acids. This CDR3 is CASSLRVGGLYNEQFF. Written as DNA, the CDR3 is TGTGCCAGCAGCTTACGCGTTGGAGGGCTCTACAATGAGCAGTTCTTC.

The genes are TRBV10-1 and TRBJ2-5; 9 bases map to TRBD1. From germline, CDR1 is WNHNN and CDR2 SYGVQD (reference sequence). V was clipped by 6 bases and J by 4 bases; unmatched bases: 12. The CDR3 loop spans 16 amino acids. CDR3: CASSAGTGRLGETQYF. Written as DNA, the CDR3 is TGCGCCAGCAGCGCTGGGACAGGGCGTCTCGGAGAGACCCAGTACTTC.

This clonotype was observed at least ten times. The chain joins TRBV11-1 to TRBJ2-3, with 7 bases that match TRBD2. CDR1 and CDR2 from the germline V gene are SGHAT and FQDESV (reference sequence). This CDR3 is 18 amino acids long. V trimming: 5 bases; J trimming: 8 bases; junction bases outside the gene matches: 22. For the CDR3, the DNA is TGTGCCAGCAGCCTTGCAATGGCTAGCGGTACGGTAATAAGTACGCAGTATTTT. Translating it yields CASSLAMASGTVISTQYF.

This clonotype was counted ten times or more. This sequence joins TRBV12-3 or TRBV12-4 and TRBJ2-7; TRBD2 agrees at 7 bases. The J segment lost 4 bases and the V segment lost 1 base, leaving 1 base of the junction unmatched. The CDR3 runs to 13 residues. The DNA for the CDR3 is TGTGCCAGCAGTTTAGGACTAGCTTACGAGCAGTACTTC. Its protein product is CASSLGLAYEQYF.

The chain links TRBV5-1 to TRBJ1-4, with D perhaps TRBD1 (6 bases). The V gene's germline CDR1 is SGHRS and CDR2 YFSETQ. The CDR3 contains 15 residues. The V end lost 0 bases, the J end lost 8 bases, and 14 bases lay between the germline ends. CDR3 region: CASSLEGGVGEKLFF. The DNA of the CDR3 is TGCGCCAGCAGCTTGGAGGGGGGAGTCGGAGAAAAACTGTTTTTT.

This clonotype was seen many times. The chain links TRBV20-1 to TRBJ2-1; 8 bases match TRBD2. Per germline, CDR1 DFQATT and CDR2 SNEGSKA (reference sequence). V gave up 3 bases and J gave up 5 bases; unmatched junction bases: 3. The CDR3 contains 13 residues. Here the CDR3 DNA reads TGCAGTGCTAGTGCAGCGGGGGACAATGAGCAGTTCTTC. This gives the protein CSASAAGDNEQFF.

This clonotype has at least ten counts. The chain carries TRBV5-1 and TRBJ1-1, with D perhaps matching TRBD1 (5 bases). Trimming pared 0 bases from V and 4 bases from J, leaving 16 bases between. CDR3 length equals 16 residues. The V gene's germline CDR1 is SGHRS and CDR2 YFSETQ. Here the CDR3 reads CASSLGRSHGGTEAFF. The CDR3 DNA follows: TGCGCCAGCAGCTTGGGTAGGTCTCACGGGGGCACTGAAGCTTTCTTT.

This chain uses TRBV27 with TRBJ2-7; perhaps TRBD1 as D (6 bases). V was shortened by 6 bases and J by 0 bases, with 15 bases between the two germline ends. From germline, CDR1 is MNHEY and CDR2 SMNVEV (reference sequence). This CDR3 spans 15 amino acids. CDR3 sequence: CASSARTVFSYEQYF. For the CDR3, the DNA is TGTGCCAGCAGCGCTAGGACAGTCTTCTCCTACGAGCAGTACTTC.

This clonotype occurred once. The chain joins TRBV9 to TRBJ2-3; possible D gene TRBD1, 7 bases. Germline lookup yields CDR1 SGDLS and CDR2 YYNGEE. The CDR3 loop spans 17 amino acids. V was cut by 4 bases and J by 2 bases, with 20 bases left in between. CDR3 residues: CASSHPGGNTHTDTQYF. As DNA, the CDR3 is TGTGCCAGCAGCCACCCAGGGGGGAATACACACACAGATACGCAGTATTTT.

There are many counts of this clonotype. The J gene is TRBJ2-7, the V gene TRBV6-1; D could derive from TRBD1 or TRBD2 (5 bases each). The CDR3 covers 11 residues. V lost 4 bases and J 10 bases, leaving 11 bases between the germline ends. In germline, CDR1 is MNHNS, CDR2 SASEGT. The CDR3 DNA reads as TGTGCCAGCAGTGCACCGGGGCAACAGTACTTC. Protein product: CASSAPGQQYF.

In this sample, this clonotype turned up many times. The chain is built from TRBV6-1 and TRBJ2-4; D remains ambiguous. This CDR3 region has 14 residues. The V and J ends lost 8 bases and 2 bases respectively, with 13 bases between them. Germline CDR1 is MNHNS and CDR2 is SASEGT. CDR3 amino acids: CASGLSGTKNIQYF. The CDR3 region has the DNA TGTGCCAGCGGTCTAAGTGGGACCAAAAACATTCAGTACTTC.

This clonotype was picked up many times. The CDR3 protein is CASSQRQGTDTQYF. The CDR3 DNA is TGCGCCAGCAGCCAACGACAGGGCACAGATACGCAGTATTTT. The chain couples TRBV4-3 to TRBJ2-3; perhaps TRBD1 as D (6 bases). CDR1 and CDR2 (germline): LGHNA, YSLEER. The CDR3 is 14 amino acids. Deletions cut 2 bases from V and 1 base from J, with 7 bases between.

At least ten counts were recorded for this clonotype. V gene TRBV6-5 combines with J gene TRBJ2-7; D is perhaps TRBD1 (7 bases). CDR3 length equals 12 residues. V was cut by 8 bases and J by 2 bases, with 10 bases left in between. Per the germline V gene, CDR1 is MNHEY and CDR2 is SVGAGI. In DNA, the CDR3 is TGTGCCAGCCGCAGGGGGGCCTACGAGCAGTACTTC. Its translation is CASRRGAYEQYF.

This clonotype has at least ten counts. V is TRBV20-1 and J is TRBJ1-5; weak D call: TRBD1 (5 bases). The V end lost 6 bases, the J end lost 3 bases, and 21 bases lay between the germline ends. This CDR3 comprises 16 residues. The V gene's germline CDR1 is DFQATT and CDR2 SNEGSKA (reference sequence). The CDR3 sequence is CSASRRASGANQPQHF. The CDR3 coding sequence is TGCAGTGCGAGTCGCCGGGCCTCTGGGGCCAATCAGCCCCAGCATTTT.

The CDR3 bases are TGTGCCAGCAGCAACAGGGTAGAGCAGCCCCAGCATTTT. Its translation is CASSNRVEQPQHF. The V gene is TRBV7-2, the J gene TRBJ1-5; TRBD1 is a possible D gene (6 bases). There are 13 residues in the CDR3. Trimming stripped 5 bases from V and 7 bases from J, with 12 bases between. Germline lookup yields CDR1 SGHTA and CDR2 FQGNSA.

This chain connects TRBV28 to TRBJ1-2, with D unclear. Per germline, CDR1 MDHEN and CDR2 SYDVKM. V gave up 6 bases and J gave up 2 bases, with 13 bases separating them. The CDR3 has 14 amino acids. The CDR3 here is CASRTLGRNYGYTF. CDR3 DNA: TGTGCCAGCAGGACTCTAGGCCGGAACTATGGCTACACCTTC.

Ten or more counts support this clonotype. The chain joins TRBV10-3 to TRBJ1-2, with TRBD1 identical over 8 bases. The CDR3 totals 14 residues. Germline trimming cut 8 bases from V and 3 bases from J; bases unmatched to any gene: 8. Germline V gene data show CDR1 as ENHRY and CDR2 as SYGVKD. The CDR3 region is CAIGTGTGYYGYTF. The CDR3 DNA sequence: TGTGCCATCGGGACGGGGACAGGCTACTATGGCTACACCTTC.

This clonotype came up many times. The rearrangement links TRBV6-5 to TRBJ1-6; D gene ambiguous. In germline, CDR1 is MNHEY, CDR2 SVGAGI. With 3 bases removed from V and 8 bases from J, the gap between germline ends came to 5 bases. The CDR3 has 12 residues. For the CDR3, the DNA is TGTGCCAGCAGTTATGGGGATTCACCCCTCCACTTT. Translation gives CASSYGDSPLHF.